This T cell receptor (beta chain) was documented in a study of Ad26.COV2.S vaccination and SARS-CoV-2 variants. Study-level information: Once or twice, 56 days apart, Ad26.COV2.S was delivered intramuscularly. Whole-study findings and limits: Marked by substantial breadth, spike-specific CD8+ and CD4+ T cell responses were reportedly seen after vaccination.

A word on this clone: Its specificity is unknown.

The method was immunoSEQ multiplex PCR; TCRdb's version includes in-frame clones alone and lacks a portion of them. The sample carries 440,000 or so clones, nearly 90% recorded once. Sample treatment: some 19 received Ad26.COV2.S at low or high dose, single or two shots; 5 received placebo; per-sample allocation not given. The investigators took samples on day 63 after the first vaccine or placebo injection. This adult donor, from Boston, was 18-55 years old. The CDR3 length is 15 residues. Germline V gene sequence: CDR1 MNHNS, CDR2 SASEGT. Trimming shortened V by 2 bases and J by 0 bases, and 8 bases separated the two germline ends.

The source was peripheral blood, collected in a trial of Ad26.COV2.S vaccine versus placebo. The receptor was isolated from a person between 18 and 60 years old who received the Ad26.COV2.S COVID-19 vaccine or a placebo. V usage is TRBV6-1 and J usage is TRBJ2-1; D call uncertain. Written as DNA, the CDR3 is TGTGCCAGCAGTGAACCCCCCCACTCCTACAATGAGCAGTTCTTC. This sequence encodes CASSEPPHSYNEQFF.